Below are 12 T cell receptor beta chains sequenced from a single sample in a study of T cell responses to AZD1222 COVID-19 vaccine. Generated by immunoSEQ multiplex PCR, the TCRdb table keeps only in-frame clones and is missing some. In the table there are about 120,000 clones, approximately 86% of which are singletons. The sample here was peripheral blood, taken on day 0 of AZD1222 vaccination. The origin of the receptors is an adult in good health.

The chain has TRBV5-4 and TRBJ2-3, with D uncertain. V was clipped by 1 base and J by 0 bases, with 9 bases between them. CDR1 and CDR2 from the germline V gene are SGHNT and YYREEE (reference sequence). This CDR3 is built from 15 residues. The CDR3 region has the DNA TGTGCCAGCAGCTTGTCCTTCTCTAGCACAGATACGCAGTATTTT. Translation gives CASSLSFSSTDTQYF.

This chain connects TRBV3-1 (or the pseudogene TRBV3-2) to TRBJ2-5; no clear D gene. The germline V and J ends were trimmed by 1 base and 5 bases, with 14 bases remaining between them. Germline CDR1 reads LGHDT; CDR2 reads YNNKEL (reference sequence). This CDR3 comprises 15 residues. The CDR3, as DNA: TGTGCCAGCAGCCAAGGGCACCTATCCGGGGAGACCCAGTACTTC. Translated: CASSQGHLSGETQYF.

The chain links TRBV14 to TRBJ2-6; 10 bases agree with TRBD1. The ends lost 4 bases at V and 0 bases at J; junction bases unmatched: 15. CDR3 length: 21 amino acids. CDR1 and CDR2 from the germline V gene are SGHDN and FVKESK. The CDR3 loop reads CASSLPGQGSPISSGANVLTF. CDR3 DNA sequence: TGTGCCAGCAGCCTCCCGGGACAGGGGTCCCCCATTAGCTCTGGGGCCAACGTCCTGACTTTC. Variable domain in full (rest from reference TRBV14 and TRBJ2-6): EAGVTQFPSHSVIEKGQTVTLRCDPISGHDNLYWYRRVMGKEIKFLLHFVKESKQDESGMPNNRFLAERTGGTYSTLKVQPAELEDSGVYFCASSLPGQGSPISSGANVLTFGAGSRLTVL.

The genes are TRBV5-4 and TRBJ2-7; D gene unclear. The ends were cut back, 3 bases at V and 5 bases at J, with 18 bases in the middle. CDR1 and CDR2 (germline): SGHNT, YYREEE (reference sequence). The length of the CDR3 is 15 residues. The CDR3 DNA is TGTGCCAGCAGCTCGAGGAAGGACGCCGTTGACGAGCAGTACTTC. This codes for CASSSRKDAVDEQYF.

The CDR3 loop reads CASSSGQGRKQYF. The DNA for the CDR3 is TGTGCCAGCAGCTCGGGACAGGGTCGGAAGCAGTACTTC. The chain employs TRBV7-2 and TRBJ2-7; 9 bases match TRBD1. Germline V CDR1 and CDR2: SGHTA, FQGNSA. Trimming took 4 bases from V and 8 from J; bases not matched to a gene: 6. This CDR3 has 13 amino acids.

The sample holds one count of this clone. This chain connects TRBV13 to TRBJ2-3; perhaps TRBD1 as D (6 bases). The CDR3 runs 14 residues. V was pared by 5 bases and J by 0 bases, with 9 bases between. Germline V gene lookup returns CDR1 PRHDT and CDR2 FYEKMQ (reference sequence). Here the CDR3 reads CASSAGQSTDTQYF. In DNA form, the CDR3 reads TGTGCCAGCAGCGCAGGACAGAGCACAGATACGCAGTATTTT. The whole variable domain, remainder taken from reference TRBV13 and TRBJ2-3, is AAGVIQSPRHLIKEKRETATLKCYPIPRHDTVYWYQQGPGQDPQFLISFYEKMQSDKGSIPDRFSAQQFSDYHSELNMSSLELGDSALYFCASSAGQSTDTQYFGPGTRLTVL.

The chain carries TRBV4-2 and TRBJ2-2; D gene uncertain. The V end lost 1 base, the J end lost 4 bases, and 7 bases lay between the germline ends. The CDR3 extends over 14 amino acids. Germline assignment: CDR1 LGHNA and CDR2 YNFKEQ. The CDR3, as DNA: TGTGCCAGCAGCCAAGTGAGGTTCACCGGGGAGCTGTTTTTT. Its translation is CASSQVRFTGELFF.

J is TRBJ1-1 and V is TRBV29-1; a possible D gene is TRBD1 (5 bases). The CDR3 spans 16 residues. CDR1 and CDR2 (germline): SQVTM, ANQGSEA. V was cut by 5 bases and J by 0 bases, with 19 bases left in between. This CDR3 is CSVTPRGDPMNTEAFF. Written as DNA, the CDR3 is TGCAGCGTTACCCCTCGGGGGGACCCTATGAACACTGAAGCTTTCTTT.

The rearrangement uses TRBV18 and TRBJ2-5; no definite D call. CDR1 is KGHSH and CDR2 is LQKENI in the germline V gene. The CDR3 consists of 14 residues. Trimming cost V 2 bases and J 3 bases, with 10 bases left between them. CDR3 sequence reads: CASSPYASEETQYF. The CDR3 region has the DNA TGTGCCAGCTCACCATATGCTTCCGAAGAGACCCAGTACTTC.

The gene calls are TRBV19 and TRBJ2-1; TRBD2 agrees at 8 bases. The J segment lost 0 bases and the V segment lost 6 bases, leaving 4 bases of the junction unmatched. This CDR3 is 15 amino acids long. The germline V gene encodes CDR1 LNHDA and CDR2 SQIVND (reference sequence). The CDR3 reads CASSRSGISYNEQFF. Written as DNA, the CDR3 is TGTGCCAGTAGCCGTAGCGGGATCTCCTACAATGAGCAGTTCTTC.

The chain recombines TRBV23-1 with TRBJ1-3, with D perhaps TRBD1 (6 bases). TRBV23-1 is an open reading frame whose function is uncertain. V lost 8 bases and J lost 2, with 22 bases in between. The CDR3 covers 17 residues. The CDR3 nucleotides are TGCGCCAGCTCCCTACTATACAGGGAGAGAACTGGAAACACCATATATTTT. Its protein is CASSLLYRERTGNTIYF.

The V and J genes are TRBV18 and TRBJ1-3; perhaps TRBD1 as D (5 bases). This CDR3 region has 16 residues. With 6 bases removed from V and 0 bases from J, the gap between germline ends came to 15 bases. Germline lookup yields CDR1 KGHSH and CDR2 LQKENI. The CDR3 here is CASSPLEGYSGNTIYF. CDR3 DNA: TGTGCCAGCTCCCCCCTGGAGGGGTACTCTGGAAACACCATATATTTT. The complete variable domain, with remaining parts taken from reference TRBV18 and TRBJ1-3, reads NAGVMQNPRHLVRRRGQEARLRCSPMKGHSHVYWYRQLPEEGLKFMVYLQKENIIDESGMPKERFSAEFPKEGPSILRIQQVVRGDSAAYFCASSPLEGYSGNTIYFGEGSWLTVV.